This TCR beta chain was sequenced in a study of PD-L1 blockade in urothelial cancer (TCRdb year 2017). Broadly, across the study: Every patient began therapy at some point between 2014 and 2015 and was given atezolizumab 1,200 mg intravenously every 3 weeks. Blood samples gave a median of 141,255 T cells and some 83,000 unique TCRs, with a median clonality of roughly 0.08. The study was an exploratory multi-omic analysis of somatic, immune and clinical correlates of response to PD-L1 blockade with atezolizumab in urothelial cancer. Eight or nine patients reached durable clinical benefit, while fewer than 25 patients did not. Durable clinical benefit was defined as a progression-free survival longer than 6 months, and TCR features were additionally tested against progression-free survival and overall survival. Blood samples were analyzed at two time points: 3 weeks after treatment start (second dose) and 6 weeks after treatment start. In the same patients who had TCR sequencing, pretreatment tumors also underwent whole exome sequencing and RNA sequencing. Pretreatment tumor samples, along with matched peripheral blood serially collected before and after atezolizumab treatment, were subjected to TCR sequencing. Patients had an ECOG performance status of 0 or 1 and had received between 0 and 3 prior chemotherapy regimens. Twenty-nine patients had pretreatment blood TCR-seq, some 24 had at least one posttreatment blood collection, and some 24 had tumor TCR-seq. About 90% of the 29 patients were identified as males with urothelial cancer of bladder origin, and a prior smoking history was reported by 18 of 29 patients. Paper-wide results and their limitations: Improved progression-free and overall survival was found to be associated with pretreatment peripheral blood TCR clonality below the median. Among patients with durable benefit, tumor-associated TCR clones showed greater expansion in peripheral blood 3 weeks after treatment started (n ≈ 22, p = 0.022). Because the sample size was small (n of about 30) and many of the analyses were exploratory, the results are meant to be hypothesis-generating.

The cohort comprised 29 patients with locally advanced or metastatic urothelial carcinoma treated at Memorial Sloan Kettering on a trial protocol. Peripheral blood mononuclear cells were collected from each patient pretreatment and during treatment, giving between 1 and 8 total time points per patient. The Qiagen DNeasy Blood extraction kit was used to purify genomic DNA from total PBMCs and tumor samples. Collected pretreatment and during treatment, PBMCs were isolated and stored as previously described. Synthetic TCR analog templates were spiked into each PCR so that absolute template abundance could be estimated from read counts. Using the immunoSEQ assay, TCRbeta CDR3 regions were amplified from genomic DNA with bias-controlled V and J gene primers. Sequencing of rearranged TCRbeta segments was done at approximately 20X coverage. As for the authors' bioinformatics: Sequencing errors were corrected by clustering and CDR3s were annotated against IMGT to assign V, D and J genes. Only productive TCRbeta rearrangements were used in downstream analyses, excluding out-of-frame or stop-codon sequences. To compute clonality, Shannon entropy was normalized by the log of the number of unique productive sequences and then subtracted from one. Clones differing between time points or between blood and tumor were identified by Fisher's exact test with Benjamini-Hochberg correction at adjusted p below 0.01. TCRdb carries this immuneACCESS record with in-frame sequences only. Its versions omit some clonotypes, under half of them owing to an unresolved V gene in the studies checked, with the rest unexplained. V and J calls and clone size come straight from that table; D and trimming were deduced from the DNA. The sample contains about 88,000 clones, more than 90% of them found a single time. Together, the top ten hold over 8.5% of the sample.

Worth noting for this clone: The antigen it recognizes is unknown. The input lacks base qualities; no much larger clone sits a single base away.

Based on the germline V gene, the CDR1 and CDR2 sequences are SGHAT and FQNNGV. The CDR3 sequence holds 15 residues, the cysteine and phenylalanine included. Only CDR3 DNA is held: 45 bases, read in frame from base 1. V loses 3 bases, J loses 1 base, and the germline ends lie 11 bases apart. This sequence was found in a man between 60 and 70 years old with urothelial cancer. The specimen comprised PBMCs, sampled around atezolizumab (anti-PD-L1) treatment. The chain links TRBV11-2 with TRBJ2-3, with TRBD1 perhaps the D gene, on 5 matching bases. The CDR3 loop reads CASSFPQTGTDTQYF. The nucleotide sequence reads TGTGCCAGCAGCTTCCCACAGACAGGCACAGATACGCAGTATTTT. When the CDR3 is completed using the reference TRBV11-2 and TRBJ2-3 genes on either side, the full variable domain is EAGVAQSPRYKIIEKRQSVAFWCNPISGHATLYWYQQILGQGPKLLIQFQNNGVVDDSQLPKDRFSAERLKGVDSTLKIQPAKLEDSAVYLCASSFPQTGTDTQYFGPGTRLTVL.